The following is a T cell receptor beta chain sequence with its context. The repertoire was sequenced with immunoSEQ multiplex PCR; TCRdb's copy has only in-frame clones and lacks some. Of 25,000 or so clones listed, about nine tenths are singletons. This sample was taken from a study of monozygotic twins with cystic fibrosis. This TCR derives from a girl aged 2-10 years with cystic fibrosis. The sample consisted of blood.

The CDR3 sequence is CASSRVPGTGAFADTGELFF. DNA for the CDR3: TGCGCCAGCAGCCGCGTGCCCGGGACAGGGGCGTTTGCGGACACCGGGGAGCTGTTTTTT. This rearrangement joins TRBV4-1 to TRBJ2-2; 10 bases agree with TRBD1. The CDR3 runs to 20 residues. Germline lookup yields CDR1 MGHRA and CDR2 YSYEKL. Unmatched junction bases numbered 17, after V lost 4 bases and J lost 3 bases.